Below are 27 T cell receptor beta chains sequenced from a single sample in a study of shared clonotypes between healthy human individuals (dated by TCRdb to about 2020). Libraries were built with the immunoSEQ multiplex PCR assay. TCRdb stores this immuneACCESS table with in-frame sequences only. Part of the clones is absent; in the studies checked, under half of the shortfall reflects unresolved V genes, and no reason is known for the rest. In all, the sample holds some 1.5 million clones, and roughly 98% of those were seen once. Approximately 0.44% of the sample rests with the top ten. The sample was naive CD4+ T cells sorted from blood. The label giving this sample's cell subset or site can be read as: CD45RA+ positively selected. The origin of the receptors is a man between 25 and 39 years old in good health.

J is TRBJ1-1 and V is TRBV6-5; 10 bases align to TRBD1. CDR3 length equals 15 residues. The J segment lost 0 bases and the V segment lost 4 bases, leaving 2 bases of the junction unmatched. CDR1 MNHEY and CDR2 SVGAGI come from the germline V gene. CDR3 DNA: TGTGCCAGCAGTTGGACAGGGGGGCTGAACACTGAAGCTTTCTTT. The encoded protein is CASSWTGGLNTEAFF.

The genes are TRBV19 and TRBJ2-3, with 10 bases fitting TRBD1. Unmatched junction bases numbered 2, after V lost 8 bases and J lost 9 bases. The germline CDR1 and CDR2 sequences are LNHDA and SQIVND (reference sequence). The CDR3 is 11 amino acids. CDR3 amino acids: CASWGQGTQYF. CDR3 DNA: TGTGCCAGTTGGGGACAGGGGACGCAGTATTTT.

The chain uses TRBV9 and TRBJ2-3; a possible D gene is TRBD1 (5 bases). This CDR3 has 15 amino acids. V was trimmed by 2 bases and J by 2 bases, leaving 12 bases between them. CDR1 and CDR2 (germline): SGDLS, YYNGEE. CDR3 in amino acids: CASSVGQGITDTQYF. CDR3 in DNA: TGTGCCAGCAGCGTCGGGCAGGGCATCACAGATACGCAGTATTTT.

This rearrangement joins TRBV28 to TRBJ1-4; 7 bases are a match to TRBD1. Germline V lookup: CDR1 MDHEN, CDR2 SYDVKM. The CDR3 is made up of 15 amino acids. The junction had 8 bases not matched to a gene; V was cut back by 5 bases and J by 5 bases. The DNA of the CDR3 is TGTGCCAGCAGTCTCCTGACAGGGCAGAATGAAAAACTGTTTTTT. Its translation is CASSLLTGQNEKLFF.

The J gene is TRBJ2-7, the V gene TRBV11-1; no clear D. CDR1 is SGHAT and CDR2 is FQDESV in the germline V gene (reference sequence). V dropped 1 base and J dropped 3 bases, with 7 bases sitting between them. This CDR3 comprises 13 residues. The CDR3 DNA sequence: TGTGCCAGCAGCTTAGGCACGATCTACGAGCAGTACTTC. This translates into CASSLGTIYEQYF. The full variable domain, in which reference TRBV11-1 and TRBJ2-7 provide the parts outside the CDR3, is EAEVAQSPRYKITEKSQAVAFWCDPISGHATLYWYRQILGQGPELLVQFQDESVVDDSQLPKDRFSAERLKGVDSTLKIQPAELGDSAMYLCASSLGTIYEQYFGPGTRLTVT.

V and J are TRBV7-8 and TRBJ2-1; 10 bases match TRBD2. The CDR3 has 17 residues. V shed 3 bases and J 0 bases; nucleotides not matched to a gene: 5. Germline loops: CDR1 SGHVS, CDR2 FQNEAQ. CDR3 coding DNA: TGTGCCAGCAGCTTTGGGCAGCGGGAGGGCTCCTACAATGAGCAGTTCTTC. It specifies CASSFGQREGSYNEQFF.

The CDR3 bases are TGCGCCAGCAGCTTGGGGGTCAATCAGCCCCAGCATTTT. Its protein product is CASSLGVNQPQHF. The chain has TRBV5-1 and TRBJ1-5; D is unresolved. Germline CDR1 reads SGHRS; CDR2 reads YFSETQ. CDR3 length equals 13 residues. V was shortened by 0 bases and J by 3 bases, with 4 bases between the two germline ends.

The chain couples TRBV19 to TRBJ2-2, with 7 nucleotides matching TRBD2. The CDR3 runs to 15 residues. The V and J ends lost 3 bases and 5 bases, in that order; junction bases with no gene match: 6. CDR1 and CDR2 (germline): LNHDA, SQIVND (reference sequence). For the CDR3, the DNA is TGTGCCAGTAGTATTCTAGCGGCCGCGACCGGGGAGCTGTTTTTT. This gives the protein CASSILAAATGELFF. Based on the CDR3 plus reference TRBV19 and TRBJ2-2, the full variable domain is DGGITQSPKYLFRKEGQNVTLSCEQNLNHDAMYWYRQDPGQGLRLIYYSQIVNDFQKGDIAEGYSVSREKKESFPLTVTSAQKNPTAFYLCASSILAAATGELFFGEGSRLTVL.

The CDR3 nucleotides are TGTGCCAGCAGCGTAGCTCTAGGACAGAGTAAAGGAAACACCATATATTTT. Residues: CASSVALGQSKGNTIYF. This chain uses TRBV9 with TRBJ1-3, with TRBD1 as a possible D gene (6 bases). Per the germline V gene, CDR1 is SGDLS and CDR2 is YYNGEE. The CDR3 has 17 amino acids. The V gene lost 0 bases and the J gene lost 4 bases, with 17 bases spanning the gap.

V is TRBV2 and J is TRBJ2-3; 9 bases match TRBD2. In germline, CDR1 is SNHLY, CDR2 FYNNEI. This CDR3 has 17 amino acids. The J segment lost 10 bases and the V segment lost 7 bases, leaving 21 bases of the junction unmatched. The CDR3 protein is CASILHMGSGRSIAQYF. In DNA, the CDR3 is TGTGCCAGCATCCTCCACATGGGGAGCGGGAGGAGTATTGCGCAGTATTTT.

In the case of this clone: Other DNA sequences in the sample encode the same CDR3. V gene TRBV30 combines with J gene TRBJ2-5; D unresolved. Germline-derived CDR1 and CDR2 are GTSNPN and SVGIG (reference sequence). The ends were cut back, 0 bases at V and 5 bases at J, with 10 bases in the middle. The CDR3 runs 13 residues. The CDR3 spells CAWSVRVGETQYF. The CDR3 DNA is TGTGCCTGGAGTGTACGTGTCGGGGAGACCCAGTACTTC.

This rearrangement joins TRBV27 to TRBJ2-6; D gene uncertain. Trimming took 3 bases from V and 0 from J, leaving 3 bases between them. The germline gives CDR1 MNHEY, CDR2 SMNVEV (reference sequence). The CDR3 is 14 amino acids. In DNA form, the CDR3 reads TGTGCCAGCAGTTTTGTCTCTGGGGCCAACGTCCTGACTTTC. As protein: CASSFVSGANVLTF.

This chain uses TRBV5-4 with TRBJ2-7, with TRBD2 identical over 15 bases. The CDR3 totals 16 residues. Losses at the gene ends were 3 bases for V and 5 bases for J; bases not matched to a gene: 6. Germline values: CDR1 SGHNT, CDR2 YYREEE (reference sequence). The chain's CDR3 is CASSSGLAGGRNEQYF. The DNA for the CDR3 is TGTGCCAGCAGCTCGGGACTAGCGGGAGGTAGGAACGAGCAGTACTTC.

The chain uses TRBV18 and TRBJ1-2; D ambiguous. The germline V and J ends were trimmed by 3 bases and 0 bases, with 8 bases remaining between them. The CDR3 sequence is 14 residues long. Looked up from germline, CDR1 is KGHSH and CDR2 is LQKENI. CDR3 loop: CASSPRAANYGYTF. The CDR3 nucleotides read TGTGCCAGCTCACCCCGGGCCGCTAACTATGGCTACACCTTC.

The chain employs TRBV4-1 and TRBJ2-1; D remains ambiguous. Germline loops: CDR1 MGHRA, CDR2 YSYEKL. The CDR3 totals 13 residues. Trimming took 6 bases from V and 4 from J, leaving 10 bases between them. The CDR3 coding sequence is TGCGCCAGCAGTCAGATATCATACAATGAGCAGTTCTTC. Translated, it gives CASSQISYNEQFF.

The rearrangement links TRBV30 to TRBJ1-2, with D maybe TRBD1 (6 bases). Looked up from germline, CDR1 is GTSNPN and CDR2 is SVGIG (reference sequence). The CDR3 runs to 14 residues. Trimming pared 4 bases from V and 4 bases from J, leaving 16 bases between. In DNA form, the CDR3 reads TGTGCCTGGACCCAGGACAGAGTAAGCTATGGCTACACCTTC. Encoded protein: CAWTQDRVSYGYTF. Together with reference TRBV30 and TRBJ1-2, the CDR3 gives the full variable domain: SQTIHQWPATLVQPVGSPLSLECTVEGTSNPNLYWYRQAAGRGLQLLFYSVGIGQISSEVPQNLSASRPQDRQFILSSKKLLLSDSGFYLCAWTQDRVSYGYTFGSGTRLTVV.

To note about this clone: The identical CDR3 is also encoded by other nucleotide sequences in the sample. The chain has TRBV9 and TRBJ2-7; unclear D gene. V lost 0 bases and J lost 1, with 11 bases in between. CDR1 and CDR2 (germline): SGDLS, YYNGEE. The CDR3 is 15 residues long. The CDR3 loop is CASSVGGRASYEQYF. CDR3 sequence (DNA): TGTGCCAGCAGCGTAGGGGGAAGGGCTTCCTACGAGCAGTACTTC.

The V and J genes are TRBV28 and TRBJ1-2, with D possibly matching TRBD1 (5 bases). This CDR3 spans 14 amino acids. The germline V and J ends were trimmed by 7 bases and 2 bases, with 14 bases remaining between them. Germline V gene lookup returns CDR1 MDHEN and CDR2 SYDVKM. CDR3 protein: CASTWGRINYGYTF. For the CDR3, the DNA is TGTGCCAGCACCTGGGGCAGAATCAACTATGGCTACACCTTC.

On this clone itself: The sample contains more than one DNA sequence encoding this CDR3. V is TRBV4-1 and J is TRBJ2-1; 11 bases fit TRBD2. CDR1 and CDR2 (germline): MGHRA, YSYEKL. The V and J ends lost 3 bases and 4 bases, in that order; junction bases with no gene match: 2. CDR3 length: 15 amino acids. Here the CDR3 reads CASSQGLADYNEQFF. The CDR3 DNA reads TGCGCCAGCAGCCAGGGACTAGCGGATTACAATGAGCAGTTCTTC.

The rearrangement uses TRBV7-9 and TRBJ2-7, with 12 bases aligning to TRBD2. This CDR3 region has 17 residues. CDR1 and CDR2 (germline): SEHNR, FQNEAQ (reference sequence). The V segment lost 1 base and the J segment 5 bases; nucleotides outside the gene matches: 9. The CDR3 region is CASSLGRLAGVVDEQYF. CDR3 sequence (DNA): TGTGCCAGCAGCTTAGGGCGACTAGCGGGAGTAGTCGACGAGCAGTACTTC. Complete variable domain (other parts from reference TRBV7-9 and TRBJ2-7): DTGVSQNPRHKITKRGQNVTFRCDPISEHNRLYWYRQTLGQGPEFLTYFQNEAQLEKSRLLSDRFSAERPKGSFSTLEIQRTEQGDSAMYLCASSLGRLAGVVDEQYFGPGTRLTVT.

This chain uses TRBV18 with TRBJ2-5; the D is unclear. V dropped 0 bases and J dropped 4 bases, with 9 bases sitting between them. Germline assignment: CDR1 KGHSH and CDR2 LQKENI. This CDR3 spans 14 amino acids. The CDR3 sequence is CASSPPNWLETQYF. In DNA form, the CDR3 reads TGTGCCAGCTCACCACCGAACTGGCTAGAGACCCAGTACTTC.

The CDR3 DNA follows: TGTGCCAGCAGTCCCAACCTCGGGCGCTCCTACGAGCAGTACTTC. Amino acid sequence: CASSPNLGRSYEQYF. This chain connects TRBV6-6 to TRBJ2-7; D gene ambiguous. CDR3 length equals 15 residues. Germline-derived CDR1 and CDR2 are MNHNY and SVGAGI (reference sequence). V lost 5 bases to trimming and J lost 0 bases, with 14 bases between them.

This chain uses TRBV30 with TRBJ2-7; D is uncertain. CDR3 length: 13 residues. The V and J ends lost 0 bases and 7 bases respectively, with 13 bases between them. CDR1 GTSNPN and CDR2 SVGIG come from the germline V gene (reference sequence). The CDR3 reads CAWSVKLSREQYF. In DNA form, the CDR3 reads TGTGCCTGGAGTGTTAAATTGTCTAGGGAGCAGTACTTC.

V is TRBV6-4 and J is TRBJ2-1; D gene ambiguous. The CDR3 has 13 residues. Germline CDR1 is MRHNA and CDR2 is SNTAGT. V lost 2 bases, J lost 7 bases, and 9 bases lay in between. DNA for the CDR3: TGTGCCAGCAGTGACAGAGGTAGGAATGAGCAGTTCTTC. Its translation is CASSDRGRNEQFF.

This rearrangement joins TRBV2 to TRBJ1-1; D is undetermined. The germline gives CDR1 SNHLY, CDR2 FYNNEI. Trimming took off 1 base at V and 3 bases at J, with 12 bases between the two ends. This CDR3 is 15 amino acids long. The DNA for the CDR3 is TGTGCCAGCAGTGAAGGGCCTTTTCGGGACACTGAAGCTTTCTTT. This translates into CASSEGPFRDTEAFF.

The gene calls are TRBV5-6 and TRBJ2-7; D may be TRBD1 (5 bases). V was clipped by 6 bases and J by 5 bases, with 18 bases between them. The germline V gene has CDR1 SGHDT and CDR2 YYEEEE. The CDR3 totals 14 residues. DNA of the CDR3: TGTGCCAGCACCCTCCTCGGCAGGGTCCACGAGCAGTACTTC. Its translation is CASTLLGRVHEQYF.

The chain uses TRBV5-1 and TRBJ2-5; 9 bases map to TRBD1. This CDR3 is 14 amino acids long. Germline V gene sequence: CDR1 SGHRS, CDR2 YFSETQ. J lost 3 bases, V lost 7 bases, and 7 bases had no gene match. This chain's CDR3 is CASGPGQGKETQYF. The CDR3 DNA is TGCGCCAGCGGTCCGGGACAGGGAAAAGAGACCCAGTACTTC.